Listed below are T cell receptor beta chains from one sample, sequenced in a study of OX40 agonist ivuxolimab in advanced cancers. Sequencing used immunoSEQ multiplex PCR; TCRdb keeps in-frame clones, though not all of them. The table records about 78,000 clones, around 91% of them present only once. The sample was CD4+ or CD8+ T cells sorted from blood, taken in a trial of the OX40 agonist ivuxolimab. These receptor sequences come from an adult with an advanced solid tumor such as melanoma, head and neck, liver or kidney cancer. The CDR3 runs from the conserved cysteine through the conserved F or W. Each record gives: V gene, J gene, clone size, D gene, CDR3 protein, CDR3 DNA. D genes are given only for firm matches. Not all rows give a size; the values are once, few, many and, for expanded clones, a class.

V: TRBV6-5
J: TRBJ1-1
size: .
D: .
CDR3: CASSYRQNTEAFF
DNA: TGTGCCAGCAGTTATCGGCAGAACACTGAAGCTTTCTTT

V: TRBV5-6
J: TRBJ1-1
size: once
D: .
CDR3: CASTLSGGATEAFF
DNA: TGTGCCAGCACCCTCTCGGGGGGGGCCACTGAAGCTTTCTTT

V: TRBV10-1
J: TRBJ2-1
size: .
D: .
CDR3: CASSESRGARGYNEQFF
DNA: TGCGCCAGCAGTGAGTCGAGGGGCGCCAGAGGTTACAATGAGCAGTTCTTC

V: TRBV30
J: TRBJ2-6
size: .
D: .
CDR3: CASTSSGTSGANVLTF
DNA: TGTGCCTCCACTTCTTCCGGGACATCTGGGGCCAACGTCCTGACTTTC

V: TRBV6-4
J: TRBJ1-2
size: .
D: TRBD1
CDR3: CASSLDRGQGYTF
DNA: TGTGCCAGCAGCCTCGACAGGGGGCAAGGCTACACCTTC

V: TRBV5-1
J: TRBJ2-3
size: once
D: TRBD2
CDR3: CASSATSGGGDTQYF
DNA: TGCGCCAGCAGCGCGACTAGCGGGGGGGGAGATACGCAGTATTTT

V: TRBV5-1
J: TRBJ1-1
size: .
D: .
CDR3: CASSRRHGGDTEAFF
DNA: TGCGCCAGCAGCAGACGACATGGGGGGGACACTGAAGCTTTCTTT

V: TRBV5-1
J: TRBJ1-5
size: .
D: .
CDR3: CASSFSGDNQPQHF
DNA: TGCGCCAGCAGCTTCTCAGGGGACAATCAGCCCCAGCATTTT

V: TRBV5-1
J: TRBJ2-5
size: once
D: TRBD1
CDR3: CASRLQGSQETQYF
DNA: TGCGCCAGCAGGTTACAGGGGTCCCAAGAGACCCAGTACTTC

V: TRBV7-2
J: TRBJ2-7
size: once
D: .
CDR3: CASGARGEQYF
DNA: TGTGCCAGCGGAGCTAGAGGTGAGCAGTACTTC

V: TRBV19
J: TRBJ1-6
size: .
D: .
CDR3: CASSTPQGVGSPLHF
DNA: TGTGCCAGTAGTACACCCCAGGGAGTGGGTTCACCCCTCCACTTT

V: TRBV4-2
J: TRBJ2-7
size: .
D: TRBD2
CDR3: CASSQGASGGYEQYF
DNA: TGTGCCAGCAGCCAAGGGGCTAGCGGGGGCTACGAGCAGTACTTC